This TCR beta chain was retrieved from a study of T cell responses to AZD1222 COVID-19 vaccine. The CDR3 covers 14 residues. V shed 5 bases and J shed 2 bases, with 12 bases lying between them. Germline-derived CDR1 and CDR2 are SEHNR and FQNEAQ (reference sequence). This clone was observed a few times. Its antigen remains unidentified. The protocol was immunoSEQ multiplex PCR, while the TCRdb copy is restricted to in-frame clones and leaves out a portion. The sample lists about 100,000 clones, around 87% occurring once. Overall study findings and caveats: Spike-specific TCR repertoires showed rising breadth and depth after two AZD1222 doses. The peak T cell response came first, and repertoires were sampled only after it. Donors were mostly white British, more females; clonal diversity possibly underestimated.

The V and J genes are TRBV7-9 and TRBJ1-2; D perhaps matches TRBD1 (6 bases). This sequence was found in an adult in good health. The specimen was peripheral blood, collected on day 0 of MenACWY control vaccination. In DNA, the CDR3 is TGTGCCAGCAGCCGAGGGGGAGGAAACTATGGCTACACCTTC. Translating gives CASSRGGGNYGYTF.